This T cell receptor beta chain emerged from a study of T cells after yellow fever vaccination. Study background: Low-cell-number fractions underwent preparation using SMART-Seq v4 Ultra Low Input. Study-wide points: Primary-vaccination clones mostly resurfaced post-booster (around 95% CD4, about 87% CD8).

A process of 5'RACE template switching, which added a universal primer site and UMIs, was used to make TCR cDNA. TCRdb used MiXCR to reprocess the 5' RACE reads, holding one entry per CDR3 protein. The sample consists of 180,000 or so distinct CDR3 sequences, approximately 11% of them appearing once. The ends were cut back, 4 bases at V and 8 bases at J, with 17 bases in the middle. The CDR3 consists of 15 residues. Germline V gives CDR1 LGHNA, CDR2 YSLEER. Comment on this clonotype: What it binds is unknown.

This receptor was obtained from a young man who received the YFV17D yellow fever vaccine. The V call is TRBV4-3, the J call TRBJ1-4; TRBD1 is a possible D gene (5 bases). The sequences come from CD8+ T cells sorted from PBMCs, collected 15 days after the yellow fever booster vaccination. The CDR3 DNA follows: TGCGCCAGCAGCCCGGCGGGACTGGGGGTGGAAAAACTGTTTTTT. Amino acid sequence: CASSPAGLGVEKLFF.